Following are 8 T cell receptor beta chains from one sample sequenced in a study of shared clonotypes between healthy human individuals (TCRdb year 2020). Libraries were built with the immunoSEQ multiplex PCR assay. The immuneACCESS repertoire file appears here via TCRdb, limited to in-frame rearrangements. These files lack a portion of the clones; in checked studies, under half of the deficit traces to unresolved V genes, and the cause of the others is not known. This sample comprises some 2,000,000 clones, approximately 94% of them detected only once. About 1.1% of the sample belongs to the ten largest clones. CD8 naive samples were CD45RO-negative cells positively selected for CCR7, giving a CD45RA+CCR7+ population that excluded TemRA cells. Sample: naive CD8+ T cells sorted from blood. Taken with the paper, the label for cell subset or site translates to: CD45RA+CCR7+. The receptors originated from a man younger than 35 in good health.

The chain couples TRBV7-9 to TRBJ2-7; 7 bases match TRBD2. CDR1 is SEHNR, CDR2 FQNEAQ, per germline (reference sequence). V dropped 1 base and J dropped 2; count of bases not matched to a gene: 5. This CDR3 spans 15 amino acids. DNA of the CDR3: TGTGCCAGCAGCTTAGACGCGGGGGTCCCCTACGAGCAGTACTTC. The encoded protein is CASSLDAGVPYEQYF.

The chain uses TRBV11-2 and TRBJ2-2; D gene unclear. The CDR3 covers 14 residues. Germline CDR1 reads SGHAT; CDR2 reads FQNNGV. The V end lost 3 bases, the J end lost 5 bases, and 10 bases lay between the germline ends. The CDR3, as DNA: TGTGCCAGCAGCTTGCTCCCTGGGACCGGGGAGCTGTTTTTT. Its protein product is CASSLLPGTGELFF.

The chain recombines TRBV10-2 with TRBJ2-6, with unresolved D. Trimming took 3 bases from V and 4 from J, leaving 7 bases between them. The CDR3 is 14 residues long. From germline, CDR1 is WSHSY and CDR2 SAAADI. CDR3 sequence reads: CASSDLWGANVLTF. As DNA, the CDR3 is TGCGCCAGCAGTGACCTATGGGGGGCCAACGTCCTGACTTTC.

V is TRBV25-1 and J is TRBJ1-5; 7 bases fit TRBD1. This CDR3 has 14 amino acids. Germline CDR1 reads MGHDK; CDR2 reads SYGVNS. Trimming took 5 bases from V and 4 from J; bases not matched to a gene: 5. CDR3 loop: CASSQGTANQPQHF. CDR3 nucleotides: TGTGCCAGCAGTCAGGGGACAGCTAATCAGCCCCAGCATTTT.

This chain links TRBV29-1 with TRBJ2-2; D not resolved. The V end lost 0 bases, the J end lost 4 bases, and 6 bases lay between the germline ends. The germline CDR1 and CDR2 sequences are SQVTM and ANQGSEA. This CDR3 region has 13 residues. This CDR3 reads CSVEDPGTGELFF. The CDR3 coding sequence is TGCAGCGTTGAAGATCCCGGCACCGGGGAGCTGTTTTTT.

The CDR3 nucleotides are TGTGCCAGCTTCCGAGGCCGACAGGGGGACTCCTACGAGCAGTACTTC. Residues: CASFRGRQGDSYEQYF. The V and J genes are TRBV2 and TRBJ2-7, with 9 nucleotides matching TRBD1. Losses at the gene ends were 8 bases for V and 0 bases for J; bases not matched to a gene: 11. Germline CDR1 reads SNHLY; CDR2 reads FYNNEI. This CDR3 contains 16 residues.

The V gene is TRBV6-5, the J gene TRBJ2-7, with 8 bases aligning to TRBD1. Germline lookup yields CDR1 MNHEY and CDR2 SVGAGI. The CDR3 totals 15 residues. V gave up 6 bases and J gave up 2 bases; unmatched junction bases: 9. In DNA form, the CDR3 reads TGTGCCAGCAGCTTCGCGACAGGGGCAGCCTACGAGCAGTACTTC. Residues: CASSFATGAAYEQYF.

In DNA form, the CDR3 reads TGTGCCAGCAGTCCTGACCTGTCGGGCAATCAGCCCCAGCATTTT. Amino acids: CASSPDLSGNQPQHF. The chain combines TRBV27 with TRBJ1-5; D remains unclear. The CDR3 loop spans 15 amino acids. Germline V CDR1 and CDR2: MNHEY, SMNVEV (reference sequence). V lost 5 bases to trimming and J lost 2 bases, with 13 bases between them.